The following is a T cell receptor beta chain sequence with its context. This clonotype was observed many times. The specificity of this receptor is unknown. The junction departs from the called germline gene at one end, perhaps through a read error. The library was made by PCR. Sequencing was performed on an Illumina HiSeq 2500. Molecular barcoding was employed in the preparation of TCR libraries, with unique molecular identifiers being used to normalize TCRbeta repertoire quantification. TCRdb reprocessing: public reads trimmed at Q25 with fastp, clones called with MiXCR, in-frame beta chains kept. Rows with one shared CDR3 protein collapse into an entry with the most common genes and DNA. This sample gives approximately 83,000 distinct CDR3 sequences in total; approximately 9.2% of them show up just once. The leading ten clones occupy approximately 6.6% of the sample. This record belongs to a study of T-cell reconstitution after alpha-beta-depleted transplantation in children (dated by TCRdb to 2015 to 2016). A note on the overall study: Using TCR repertoire profiling, the study quantitatively followed how T-cell immune reconstitution unfolded in children after TCRalphabeta/CD19-depleted allogeneic hematopoietic cell transplantation.

For CDR1 and CDR2, the germline V gene (reference sequence) lists DFQATT and SNEGSKA. Measured from the cysteine to the phenylalanine, the CDR3 is 13 residues long. The only DNA kept is the CDR3, 39 bases in frame from the first base. This TCR came from a human donor who donated a stem cell graft to a child with congenital amegakaryocytic thrombocytopenia. In this chain, TRBV20-1 is recombined with TRBJ1-4, with no reliable assignment of the D segment. The sequencing used PBMCs from the stem cell graft donor, collected from the stem cell graft. The CDR3 loop reads CSAGILTSEKLFF. In nucleotides, the sequence is TGCAGTGCTGGGATCCTAACTAGTGAAAAACTGTTTTTT.